Here is one T cell receptor beta chain with its context. The antigen is unknown. This record belongs to a study of CD8 T cells in ankylosing spondylitis. Study conclusions and caveats: There were earlier reports of some motif variants in reactive arthritis synovial fluid and blood.

The CDR3 length is 17 residues. Germline assignment: CDR1 SGHRS and CDR2 YFSETQ. Trimming pared 6 bases from V and 1 base from J, leaving 20 bases between. One entry per CDR3 protein, called by TCRdb with MiXCR from the 5' RACE reads. The sample carries about 120,000 distinct CDR3 sequences, around 13% recorded once. The source is a female donor with ankylosing spondylitis or in good health (not recorded which). The chain recombines TRBV5-1 with TRBJ2-1; TRBD2 might be the D (7 bases). The specimen was blood, either unsorted or a sorted T cell fraction (not recorded which). CDR3: CASTTGAGARSYNEQFF. CDR3 nucleotide sequence: TGCGCCAGCACCACGGGGGCGGGGGCAAGATCCTACAATGAGCAGTTCTTC.